The table lists the clone carrying this TCR beta chain with a few counts. The source of the sample is a study of T cells in Graves' hyperthyroidism and ophthalmopathy. Clinical Activity Scores of at least 3, NOSPECS grades of at least 4 and durations under 3 months characterized ophthalmopathy patients. Diagnosis rested on symptoms, serum thyroxine and TRAb, thyroid ultrasound, and orbital computed tomography. The investigators amplified TCR beta CDR3 regions from RNA transcripts. With the HTBI primer set, the TCR CDR3 went through a first round of RT-PCR. One entry per CDR3 protein results from TCRdb running MiXCR on the multiplex PCR reads. The sample lists around 370,000 distinct CDR3 sequences, roughly 20% occurring once. V was cut by 6 bases and J by 2 bases, with 16 bases left in between. The length of the CDR3 is 14 residues. Germline assignment: CDR1 DFQATT and CDR2 SNEGSKA (reference sequence).

The source is a man aged 18-30 years with Graves' ophthalmopathy. Sequencing was performed on blood. This chain joins TRBV20-1 and TRBJ1-2; D is unclear. Written as DNA, the CDR3 is TGCAGTGCCTCCACCACTCAAATCAACTATGGCTACACCTTC. It yields the protein CSASTTQINYGYTF.